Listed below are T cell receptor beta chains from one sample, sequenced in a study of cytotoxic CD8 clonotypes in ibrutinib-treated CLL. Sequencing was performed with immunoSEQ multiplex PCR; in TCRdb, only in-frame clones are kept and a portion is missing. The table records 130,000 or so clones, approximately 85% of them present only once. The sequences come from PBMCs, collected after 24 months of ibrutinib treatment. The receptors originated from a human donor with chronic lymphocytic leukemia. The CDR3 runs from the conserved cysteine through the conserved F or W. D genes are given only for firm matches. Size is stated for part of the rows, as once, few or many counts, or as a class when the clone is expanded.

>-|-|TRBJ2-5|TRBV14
TGTGCCAGCAGCCAAGTATCAGGGACCCAAGAGACCCAGTACTTC
CASSQVSGTQETQYF
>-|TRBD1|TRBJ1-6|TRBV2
TGTGCCAGCACCCTGACAGGGCAAGGTTCACCCCTCCACTTT
CASTLTGQGSPLHF
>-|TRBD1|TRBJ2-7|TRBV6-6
TGTGCCAGCAGGGGGACAGGGGGTGCCTACGAGCAGTACTTC
CASRGTGGAYEQYF
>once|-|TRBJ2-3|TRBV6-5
TGTGCCAGCAGTTCCCAGCTTAATACGCAGTATTTT
CASSSQLNTQYF
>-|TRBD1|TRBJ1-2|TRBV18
TGTGCCAGCTCACCACTAGATGAGGGGGCGACTGGCTACACCTTC
CASSPLDEGATGYTF
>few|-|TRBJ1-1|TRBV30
TGTGCCTGGAGTGTAGCAGGGAGAGACACTGAAGCTTTCTTT
CAWSVAGRDTEAFF
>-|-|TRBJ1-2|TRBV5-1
TGCGCCAGCAGCTTGGGAGGGGTGGACTATGGCTACACCTTC
CASSLGGVDYGYTF
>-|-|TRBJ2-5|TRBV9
TGTGCCAGCAGCCCCCCGGCAACTCAAGAGACCCAGTACTTC
CASSPPATQETQYF
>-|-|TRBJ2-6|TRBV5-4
TGTGCCAGCAGCACCATGCTCTCTGGGGCCAACGTCCTGACTTTC
CASSTMLSGANVLTF
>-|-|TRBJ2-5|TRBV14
TGTGCCAGCAGCCAAGTTCCGAACCAAGAGACCCAGTACTTC
CASSQVPNQETQYF
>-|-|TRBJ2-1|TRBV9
TGTGCCAGCAGCCCCAGCATAGGCAATGAGCAGTTCTTC
CASSPSIGNEQFF
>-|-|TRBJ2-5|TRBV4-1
TGCGCCAGCAGCCAAGAATCCTGGCAAGAGACCCAGTACTTC
CASSQESWQETQYF
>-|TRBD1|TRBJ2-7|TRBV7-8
TGTGCCAGCAGAAAAGGGGCCGGGACAGGGGGCGCCGGGACTCGTTACTCCTACGAGCAGTACTTC
CASRKGAGTGGAGTRYSYEQYF
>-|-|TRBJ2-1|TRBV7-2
TGTGCCAGCACATACAACCGCAATGAGCAGTTCTTC
CASTYNRNEQFF
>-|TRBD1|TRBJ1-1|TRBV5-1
TGCGCCAGCAGTACAGGGGGCAGGAACACTGAAGCTTTCTTT
CASSTGGRNTEAFF
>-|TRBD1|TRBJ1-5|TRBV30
TGTGCCTATGCACAGGGGCTGACTCAGCCCCAGCATTTT
CAYAQGLTQPQHF
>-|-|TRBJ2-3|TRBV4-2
TGTGCCAGCAGCCTTCGGACTGAGGTCAGCACAGATACGCAGTATTTT
CASSLRTEVSTDTQYF
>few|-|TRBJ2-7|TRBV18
TGTGCCAGCTCACCTGGATCCGTAAGCTCCTACGAGCAGTACTTC
CASSPGSVSSYEQYF
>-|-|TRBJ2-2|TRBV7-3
TGTGCCAGCAGCTTTAATACCGGGGAGCTGTTTTTT
CASSFNTGELFF
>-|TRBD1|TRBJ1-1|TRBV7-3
TGTGCCAGCAGCTATGGACAGGGACGCACTGAAGCTTTCTTT
CASSYGQGRTEAFF
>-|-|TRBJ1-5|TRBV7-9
TGTGCCAGCAGCTTAGGGACGGGGACGTGGCAGCCCCAGCATTTT
CASSLGTGTWQPQHF
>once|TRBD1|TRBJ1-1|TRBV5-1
TGCGCCAGCAGCAGGGGGACAGGGGTAGGGAACACTGAAGCTTTCTTT
CASSRGTGVGNTEAFF
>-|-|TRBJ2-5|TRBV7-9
TGTGCCAGCAGCCCGGGCCTTAGGGGGGAGACCCAGTACTTC
CASSPGLRGETQYF
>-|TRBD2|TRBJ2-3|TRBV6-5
TGTGCCAGCAGCCCGAGACTAGCGGGTGATACGCAGTATTTT
CASSPRLAGDTQYF
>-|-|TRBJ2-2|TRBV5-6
TGTGCCAGCAGCTCCTGGGCTGGGACCGGGGAGCTGTTTTTT
CASSSWAGTGELFF
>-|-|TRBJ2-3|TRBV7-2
TGTGCCAGCAGCTTAGGATTGGCGGCGGGGTCGAGCACAGATACGCAGTATTTT
CASSLGLAAGSSTDTQYF